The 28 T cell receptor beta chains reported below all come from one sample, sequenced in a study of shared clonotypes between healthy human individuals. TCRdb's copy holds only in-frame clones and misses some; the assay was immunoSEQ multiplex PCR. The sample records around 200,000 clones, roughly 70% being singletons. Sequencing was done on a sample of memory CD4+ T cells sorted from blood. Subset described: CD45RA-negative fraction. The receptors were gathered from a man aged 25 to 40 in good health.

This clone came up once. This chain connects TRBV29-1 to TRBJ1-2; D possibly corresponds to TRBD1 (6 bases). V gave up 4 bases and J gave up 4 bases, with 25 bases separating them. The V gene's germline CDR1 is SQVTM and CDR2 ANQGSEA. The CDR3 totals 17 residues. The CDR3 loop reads CSVGIEGGRGAPYGYTF. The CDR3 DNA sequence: TGCAGCGTTGGTATTGAGGGTGGAAGGGGGGCTCCCTATGGCTACACCTTC.

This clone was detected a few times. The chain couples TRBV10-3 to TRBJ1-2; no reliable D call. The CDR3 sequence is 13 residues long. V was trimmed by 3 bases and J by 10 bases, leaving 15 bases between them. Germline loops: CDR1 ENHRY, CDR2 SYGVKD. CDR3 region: CAISEAVTMAYTF. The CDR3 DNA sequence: TGTGCCATCAGTGAAGCAGTAACTATGGCCTACACCTTC.

Written as DNA, the CDR3 is TGTGCCAGCAGCCTTTCGGCCTCCTACAATGAGCAGTTCTTC. Translation: CASSLSASYNEQFF. The chain combines TRBV7-9 with TRBJ2-1; no reliable D call. Trimming cost V 5 bases and J 0 bases, with 8 bases left between them. This CDR3 is 14 amino acids long. CDR1 SEHNR and CDR2 FQNEAQ come from the germline V gene (reference sequence).

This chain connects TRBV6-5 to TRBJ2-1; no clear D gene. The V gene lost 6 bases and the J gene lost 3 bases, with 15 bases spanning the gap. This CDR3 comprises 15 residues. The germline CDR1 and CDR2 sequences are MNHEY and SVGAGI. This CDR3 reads CASSMNPNFYNEQFF. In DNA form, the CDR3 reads TGTGCCAGCAGCATGAACCCGAACTTCTACAATGAGCAGTTCTTC.

The CDR3 nucleotides are TGTGCCAGCAGCAGGTCTAGCGGGGTGAACACCGGGGAGCTGTTTTTT. Translating gives CASSRSSGVNTGELFF. The chain recombines TRBV5-6 with TRBJ2-2, with 9 bases aligning to TRBD2. Germline CDR1 SGHDT, CDR2 YYEEEE. V was pared by 4 bases and J by 1 base, with 5 bases of the junction left unmatched. The CDR3 totals 16 residues.

The CDR3 sequence: CASSVGLPRTDTQYF. The CDR3 DNA reads as TGTGCCAGTAGTGTAGGACTACCTCGCACAGATACGCAGTATTTT. The V gene is TRBV19, the J gene TRBJ2-3; weak D call: TRBD2 (6 bases). The length of the CDR3 is 15 residues. Germline values: CDR1 LNHDA, CDR2 SQIVND (reference sequence). Trimming stripped 5 bases from V and 1 base from J, with 13 bases between. The full variable domain, rest sourced from reference TRBV19 and TRBJ2-3, is DGGITQSPKYLFRKEGQNVTLSCEQNLNHDAMYWYRQDPGQGLRLIYYSQIVNDFQKGDIAEGYSVSREKKESFPLTVTSAQKNPTAFYLCASSVGLPRTDTQYFGPGTRLTVL.

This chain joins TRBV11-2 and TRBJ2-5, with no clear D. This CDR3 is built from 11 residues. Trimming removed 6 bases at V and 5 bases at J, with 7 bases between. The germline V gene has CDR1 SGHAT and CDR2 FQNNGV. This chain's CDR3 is CASSHGETQYF. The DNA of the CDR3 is TGTGCCAGCAGTCACGGGGAGACCCAGTACTTC.

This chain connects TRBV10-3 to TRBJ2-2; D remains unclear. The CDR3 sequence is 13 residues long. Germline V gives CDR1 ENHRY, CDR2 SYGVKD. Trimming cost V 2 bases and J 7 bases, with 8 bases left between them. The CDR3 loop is CAISERYRGELFF. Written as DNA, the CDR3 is TGTGCCATCAGTGAGAGATACCGCGGGGAGCTGTTTTTT.

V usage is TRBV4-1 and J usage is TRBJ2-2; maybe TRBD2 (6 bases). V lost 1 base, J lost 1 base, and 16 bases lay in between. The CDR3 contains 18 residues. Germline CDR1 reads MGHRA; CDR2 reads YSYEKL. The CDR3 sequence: CASSQVPLLRGNTGELFF. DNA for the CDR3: TGCGCCAGCAGCCAAGTCCCCTTGTTGCGGGGGAACACCGGGGAGCTGTTTTTT.

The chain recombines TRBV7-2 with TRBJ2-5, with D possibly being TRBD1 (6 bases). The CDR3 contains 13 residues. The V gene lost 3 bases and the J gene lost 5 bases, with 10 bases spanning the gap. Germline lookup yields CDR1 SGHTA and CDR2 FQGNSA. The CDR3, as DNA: TGTGCCAGCAGCTTCAGGGGCGCGGAGACCCAGTACTTC. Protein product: CASSFRGAETQYF.

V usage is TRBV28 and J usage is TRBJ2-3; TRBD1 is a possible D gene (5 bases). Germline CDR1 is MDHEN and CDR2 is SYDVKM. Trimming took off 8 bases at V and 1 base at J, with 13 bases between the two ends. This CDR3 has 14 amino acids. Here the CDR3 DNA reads TGTGCCAGCCAGACTGGCAGGGGCACAGATACGCAGTATTTT. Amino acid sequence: CASQTGRGTDTQYF.

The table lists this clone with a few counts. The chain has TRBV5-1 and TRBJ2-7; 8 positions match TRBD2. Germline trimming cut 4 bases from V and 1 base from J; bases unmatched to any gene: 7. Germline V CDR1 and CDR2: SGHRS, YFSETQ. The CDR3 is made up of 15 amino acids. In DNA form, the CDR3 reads TGCGCCAGCAGCACCACGGGACTAGTATCCTACGAGCAGTACTTC. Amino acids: CASSTTGLVSYEQYF. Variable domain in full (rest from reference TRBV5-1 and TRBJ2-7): KAGVTQTPRYLIKTRGQQVTLSCSPISGHRSVSWYQQTPGQGLQFLFEYFSETQRNKGNFPGRFSGRQFSNSRSEMNVSTLELGDSALYLCASSTTGLVSYEQYFGPGTRLTVT.

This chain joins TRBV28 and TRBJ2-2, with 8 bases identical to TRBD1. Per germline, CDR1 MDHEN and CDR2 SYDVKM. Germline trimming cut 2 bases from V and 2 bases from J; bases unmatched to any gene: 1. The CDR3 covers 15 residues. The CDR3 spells CASSLGTGNTGELFF. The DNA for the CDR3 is TGTGCCAGCAGTTTAGGGACAGGCAACACCGGGGAGCTGTTTTTT.

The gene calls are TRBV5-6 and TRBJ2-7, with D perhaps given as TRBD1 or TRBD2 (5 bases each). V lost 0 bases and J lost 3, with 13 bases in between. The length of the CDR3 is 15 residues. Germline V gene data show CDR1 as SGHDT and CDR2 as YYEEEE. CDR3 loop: CASSLGGRDGYEQYF. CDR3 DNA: TGTGCCAGCAGCTTGGGTGGCAGGGACGGCTACGAGCAGTACTTC. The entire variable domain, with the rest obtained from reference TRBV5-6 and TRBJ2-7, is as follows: DAGVTQSPTHLIKTRGQQVTLRCSPKSGHDTVSWYQQALGQGPQFIFQYYEEEERQRGNFPDRFSGHQFPNYSSELNVNALLLGDSALYLCASSLGGRDGYEQYFGPGTRLTVT.

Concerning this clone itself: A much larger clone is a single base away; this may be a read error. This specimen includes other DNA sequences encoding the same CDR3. The CDR3 bases are TGTGCCAGCAGCTTTAGCACAGATACGCAGTATTTT. It codes for CASSFSTDTQYF. The rearrangement links TRBV7-2 to TRBJ2-3; D uncertain. Trimming stripped 3 bases from V and 0 bases from J, with 1 base between. This CDR3 spans 12 amino acids. The germline CDR1 and CDR2 sequences are SGHTA and FQGNSA.

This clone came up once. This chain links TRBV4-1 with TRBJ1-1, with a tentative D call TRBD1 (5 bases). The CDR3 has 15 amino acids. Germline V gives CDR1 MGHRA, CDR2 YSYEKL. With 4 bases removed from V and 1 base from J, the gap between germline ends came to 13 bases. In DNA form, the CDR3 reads TGCGCCAGCAGCCCCCCCTCCGGACAGAACACTGAAGCTTTCTTT. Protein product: CASSPPSGQNTEAFF.

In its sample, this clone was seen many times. The CDR3 bases are TGTGCCAGCGTAACGCGGGAGGGGGGCTACAATGAGCAGTTCTTC. Its protein is CASVTREGGYNEQFF. V and J are TRBV28 and TRBJ2-1; 9 nucleotides align to TRBD2. V dropped 8 bases and J dropped 3; count of bases not matched to a gene: 8. The CDR3 loop spans 15 amino acids. Germline V gives CDR1 MDHEN, CDR2 SYDVKM.

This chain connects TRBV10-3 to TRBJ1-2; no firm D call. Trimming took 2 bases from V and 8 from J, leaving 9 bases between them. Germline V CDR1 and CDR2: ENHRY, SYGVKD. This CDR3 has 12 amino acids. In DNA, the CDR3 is TGTGCCATCAGTGAGCATGACGACGGCTACACCTTC. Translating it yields CAISEHDDGYTF.

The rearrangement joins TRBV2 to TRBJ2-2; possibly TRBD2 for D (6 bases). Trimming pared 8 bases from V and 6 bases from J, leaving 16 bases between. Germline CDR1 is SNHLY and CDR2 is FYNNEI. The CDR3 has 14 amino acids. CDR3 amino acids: CASGGVSYAGELFF. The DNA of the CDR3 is TGTGCCAGCGGAGGGGTCTCCTACGCCGGGGAGCTGTTTTTT.

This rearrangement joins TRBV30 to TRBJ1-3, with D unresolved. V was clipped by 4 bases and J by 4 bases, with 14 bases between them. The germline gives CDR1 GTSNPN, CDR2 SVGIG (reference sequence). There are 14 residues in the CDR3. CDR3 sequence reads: CAWTAWAVGNTIYF. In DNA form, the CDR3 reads TGTGCCTGGACTGCGTGGGCTGTCGGAAACACCATATATTTT.

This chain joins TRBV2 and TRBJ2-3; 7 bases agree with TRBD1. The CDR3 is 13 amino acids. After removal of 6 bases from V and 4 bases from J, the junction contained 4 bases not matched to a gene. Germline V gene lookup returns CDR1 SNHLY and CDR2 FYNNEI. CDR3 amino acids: CASRYRGADTQYF. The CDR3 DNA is TGTGCCAGCAGATACAGGGGCGCAGATACGCAGTATTTT. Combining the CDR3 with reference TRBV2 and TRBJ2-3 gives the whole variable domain EPEVTQTPSHQVTQMGQEVILRCVPISNHLYFYWYRQILGQKVEFLVSFYNNEISEKSEIFDDQFSVERPDGSNFTLKIRSTKLEDSAMYFCASRYRGADTQYFGPGTRLTVL.

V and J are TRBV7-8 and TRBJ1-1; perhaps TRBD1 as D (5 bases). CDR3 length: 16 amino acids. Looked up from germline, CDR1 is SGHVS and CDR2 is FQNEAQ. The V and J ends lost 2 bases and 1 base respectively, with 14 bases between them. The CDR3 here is CASSLSVGRGNTEAFF. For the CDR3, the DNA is TGTGCCAGCAGCTTAAGCGTGGGGAGGGGGAACACTGAAGCTTTCTTT. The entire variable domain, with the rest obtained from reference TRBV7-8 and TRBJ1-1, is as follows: GAGVSQSPRYKVAKRGQDVALRCDPISGHVSLFWYQQALGQGPEFLTYFQNEAQLDKSGLPSDRFFAERPEGSVSTLKIQRTQQEDSAVYLCASSLSVGRGNTEAFFGQGTRLTVV.

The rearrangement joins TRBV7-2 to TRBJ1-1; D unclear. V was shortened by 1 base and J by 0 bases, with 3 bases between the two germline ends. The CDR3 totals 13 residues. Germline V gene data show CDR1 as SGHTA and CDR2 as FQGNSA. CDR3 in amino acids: CASSLVLNTEAFF. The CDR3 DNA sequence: TGTGCCAGCAGCTTAGTACTGAACACTGAAGCTTTCTTT.

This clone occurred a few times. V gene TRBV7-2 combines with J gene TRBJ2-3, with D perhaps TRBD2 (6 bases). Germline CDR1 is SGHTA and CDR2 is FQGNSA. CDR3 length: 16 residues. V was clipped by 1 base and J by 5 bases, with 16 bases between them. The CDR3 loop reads CASSLVGSSAGDTQYF. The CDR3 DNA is TGTGCCAGCAGCTTAGTCGGGTCTAGCGCTGGAGATACGCAGTATTTT. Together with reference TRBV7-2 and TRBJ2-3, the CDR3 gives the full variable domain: GAGVSQSPSNKVTEKGKDVELRCDPISGHTALYWYRQSLGQGLEFLIYFQGNSAPDKSGLPSDRFSAERTGGSVSTLTIQRTQQEDSAVYLCASSLVGSSAGDTQYFGPGTRLTVL.

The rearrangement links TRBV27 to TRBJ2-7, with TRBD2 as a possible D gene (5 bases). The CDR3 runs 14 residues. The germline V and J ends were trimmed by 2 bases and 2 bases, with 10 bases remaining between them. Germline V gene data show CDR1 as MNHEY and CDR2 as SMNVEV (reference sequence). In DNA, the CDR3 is TGTGCCAGCAGTTTACAAGGCGGGCCCTACGAGCAGTACTTC. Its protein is CASSLQGGPYEQYF.

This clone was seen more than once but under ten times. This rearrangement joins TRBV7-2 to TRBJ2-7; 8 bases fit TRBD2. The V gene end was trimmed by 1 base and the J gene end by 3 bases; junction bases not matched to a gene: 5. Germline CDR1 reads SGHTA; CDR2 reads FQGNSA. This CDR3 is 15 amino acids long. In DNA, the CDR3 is TGTGCCAGCAGCTTAGATGGGACTAGGAACTACGAGCAGTACTTC. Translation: CASSLDGTRNYEQYF. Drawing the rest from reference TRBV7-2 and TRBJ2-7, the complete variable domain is GAGVSQSPSNKVTEKGKDVELRCDPISGHTALYWYRQSLGQGLEFLIYFQGNSAPDKSGLPSDRFSAERTGGSVSTLTIQRTQQEDSAVYLCASSLDGTRNYEQYFGPGTRLTVT.

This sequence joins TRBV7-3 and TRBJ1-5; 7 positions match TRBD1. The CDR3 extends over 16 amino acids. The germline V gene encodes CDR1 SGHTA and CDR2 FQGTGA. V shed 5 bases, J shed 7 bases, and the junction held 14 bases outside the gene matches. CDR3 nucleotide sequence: TGTGCCAGCAGCCGCGGGACAGTATCATCATGGCAGCCCCAGCATTTT. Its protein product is CASSRGTVSSWQPQHF.

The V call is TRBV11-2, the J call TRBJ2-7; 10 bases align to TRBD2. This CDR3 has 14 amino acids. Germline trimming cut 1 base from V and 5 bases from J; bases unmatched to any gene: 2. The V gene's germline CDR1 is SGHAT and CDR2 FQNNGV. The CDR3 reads CASSLVAGGHEQYF. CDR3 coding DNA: TGTGCCAGCAGCTTAGTAGCGGGAGGCCACGAGCAGTACTTC.